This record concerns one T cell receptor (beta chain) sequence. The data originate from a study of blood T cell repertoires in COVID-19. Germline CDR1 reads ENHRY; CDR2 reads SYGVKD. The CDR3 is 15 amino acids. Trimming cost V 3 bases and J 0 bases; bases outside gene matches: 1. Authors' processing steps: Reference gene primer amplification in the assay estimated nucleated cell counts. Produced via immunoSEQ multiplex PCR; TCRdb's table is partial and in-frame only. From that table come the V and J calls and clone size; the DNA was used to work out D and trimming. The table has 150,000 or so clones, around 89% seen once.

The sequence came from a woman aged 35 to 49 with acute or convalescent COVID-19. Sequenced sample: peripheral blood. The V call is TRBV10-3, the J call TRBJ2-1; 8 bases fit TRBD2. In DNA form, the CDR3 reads TGTGCCATCAGTGAAACTAGCGGCTCCTACAATGAGCAGTTCTTC. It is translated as CAISETSGSYNEQFF.